These 9 T cell receptor beta chains originate from one sample sequenced in a study of blood T cell repertoires in COVID-19. Measured with immunoSEQ multiplex PCR; TCRdb has only the in-frame clones, and not every one. Of a few hundred thousand clones in the sample, over 75% were seen once. The sample taken for sequencing was PBMCs or T cells enriched from blood (not recorded which). Receptors were obtained from a middle-aged man in a cohort exposed to, infected with or recovered from COVID-19 (not recorded which).

The V call is TRBV3-1 (or the pseudogene TRBV3-2), the J call TRBJ1-4; D unresolved. The germline gives CDR1 LGHDT, CDR2 YNNKEL (reference sequence). The CDR3 is made up of 17 amino acids. V was trimmed by 1 base and J by 0 bases, leaving 12 bases between them. The CDR3 spells CASSQAGLKATNEKLFF. In nucleotides, the CDR3 is TGTGCCAGCAGCCAAGCAGGTCTTAAAGCAACTAATGAAAAACTGTTTTTT.

This clone was seen once. V usage is TRBV5-4 and J usage is TRBJ2-3, with 12 bases identical to TRBD2. J gave up 5 bases and V 0 bases, and 10 bases lay outside the gene matches. The length of the CDR3 is 18 residues. Germline assignment: CDR1 SGHNT and CDR2 YYREEE (reference sequence). CDR3 in DNA: TGTGCCAGCAGCTTGGTCCTAGCGGGAGGGTCGTTTAGAGATACGCAGTATTTT. The encoded protein is CASSLVLAGGSFRDTQYF.

This chain uses TRBV5-1 with TRBJ1-6, with TRBD1 matching over 8 bases. V dropped 0 bases and J dropped 8; count of bases not matched to a gene: 4. Germline CDR1 reads SGHRS; CDR2 reads YFSETQ. CDR3 size: 15 residues. The CDR3 sequence: CASSLGQGIHSPLHF. The CDR3 DNA follows: TGCGCCAGCAGCTTGGGACAGGGGATTCATTCACCCCTCCACTTT.

The chain recombines TRBV5-1 with TRBJ2-1, with D possibly TRBD2 on 6 matching bases. The germline CDR1 and CDR2 sequences are SGHRS and YFSETQ. The CDR3 is 16 amino acids. Trimming cost V 0 bases and J 4 bases, with 14 bases left between them. The CDR3 is CASSLEGGKTYNEQFF. DNA of the CDR3: TGCGCCAGCAGCTTGGAGGGCGGGAAAACTTACAATGAGCAGTTCTTC. The complete variable domain, with remaining parts taken from reference TRBV5-1 and TRBJ2-1, reads KAGVTQTPRYLIKTRGQQVTLSCSPISGHRSVSWYQQTPGQGLQFLFEYFSETQRNKGNFPGRFSGRQFSNSRSEMNVSTLELGDSALYLCASSLEGGKTYNEQFFGPGTRLTVL.

The V call is TRBV5-4, the J call TRBJ2-2; 12 positions match TRBD2. Germline assignment: CDR1 SGHNT and CDR2 YYREEE (reference sequence). V was clipped by 0 bases and J by 6 bases; unmatched bases: 3. The CDR3 totals 16 residues. The CDR3 is CASSLATSGSPGELFF. The DNA for the CDR3 is TGTGCCAGCAGCTTGGCGACTAGCGGGAGCCCCGGGGAGCTGTTTTTT.

This clone has a single count. The chain recombines TRBV5-6 with TRBJ2-7; D might be TRBD2 (5 bases). V was shortened by 3 bases and J by 2 bases, with 18 bases between the two germline ends. Germline V gives CDR1 SGHDT, CDR2 YYEEEE. This CDR3 contains 16 residues. The CDR3 DNA reads TGTGCCAGCAGCTCTACCTCACTAGGACGGCCCTACGAGCAGTACTTC. This codes for CASSSTSLGRPYEQYF.

The rearrangement joins TRBV19 to TRBJ2-2; TRBD2 might be the D (6 bases). Germline CDR1 reads LNHDA; CDR2 reads SQIVND (reference sequence). The V end lost 5 bases, the J end lost 4 bases, and 14 bases lay between the germline ends. The CDR3 has 15 residues. CDR3 DNA: TGTGCCAGTAGTCCGACGGGAGTAAGCACCGGGGAGCTGTTTTTT. Amino acids: CASSPTGVSTGELFF.

The genes are TRBV27 and TRBJ2-5, with 12 bases fitting TRBD1. This CDR3 is 15 amino acids long. CDR1 is MNHEY, CDR2 SMNVEV, per germline (reference sequence). V lost 3 bases and J lost 4; bases outside the gene matches: 3. The CDR3 loop is CASSLGQGARETQYF. The CDR3 DNA is TGTGCCAGCAGTTTGGGACAGGGGGCACGAGAGACCCAGTACTTC.

Regarding this clone: Relative to the germline gene, one junction end is altered; a read error may explain this. The chain carries TRBV9 and TRBJ2-3, with 12 bases lining up with TRBD1. The CDR3 spans 13 residues. CDR1 is SGDLS, CDR2 YYNGEE, per germline. This CDR3 is CASSVSGQGAPIF. The CDR3 DNA sequence: TGTGCCAGCAGCGTATCGGGACAGGGGGCGCCCATTTTT.